A selection of T cell receptor beta chains follows, all from one sample in a study of T cell repertoires in ileal Crohn's disease. Generated by immunoSEQ multiplex PCR, the TCRdb table keeps only in-frame clones and is missing some. The sample records approximately 15,000 clones, about three quarters being singletons. The sample taken for sequencing was ileal tissue. All receptors come from an adult with Crohn's disease. The CDR3 runs from the conserved cysteine through the conserved F or W. A D gene is named only where the DNA matches it firmly. Clone size is given for some rows only: seen once, a few or many times, or a class if the clone is expanded.

J: TRBJ1-1; D: .; V: TRBV29-1; length: 13; size: few; CDR3: CSVGIGGDTEAFF; DNA: TGCAGCGTTGGAATCGGCGGGGACACTGAAGCTTTCTTT
J: TRBJ2-1; D: .; V: TRBV20-1; length: 11; size: .; CDR3: CSGIGGHEQFF; DNA: TGCAGTGGAATTGGCGGCCATGAGCAGTTCTTC
J: TRBJ2-5; D: TRBD2; V: TRBV7-2; length: 16; size: .; CDR3: CASSRGTSGRVETQYF; DNA: TGTGCCAGCAGCAGAGGGACTAGCGGGAGAGTAGAGACCCAGTACTTC
J: TRBJ2-2; D: .; V: TRBV5-5; length: 14; size: .; CDR3: CASNPRGDTGELFF; DNA: TGTGCCAGCAACCCCAGGGGGGACACCGGGGAGCTGTTTTTT
J: TRBJ1-2; D: TRBD1; V: TRBV5-1; length: 14; size: .; CDR3: CASSSTGANYGYTF; DNA: TGCGCCAGCAGCTCGACAGGGGCTAACTATGGCTACACCTTC
J: TRBJ2-4; D: .; V: TRBV6-1; length: 12; size: .; CDR3: CASSERGNIQYF; DNA: TGTGCCAGCAGTGAAAGGGGGAACATTCAGTACTTC
J: TRBJ2-1; D: TRBD2; V: TRBV4-2; length: 16; size: .; CDR3: CASSLVTSGPYNEQFF; DNA: TGTGCCAGCAGCCTCGTGACTAGCGGGCCATACAATGAGCAGTTCTTC
J: TRBJ2-7; D: TRBD1; V: TRBV6-5; length: 14; size: .; CDR3: CASKSGQGTYEQYF; DNA: TGTGCCAGCAAATCTGGACAGGGGACCTACGAGCAGTACTTC
J: TRBJ1-1; D: TRBD1; V: TRBV7-4; length: 18; size: .; CDR3: CASSLATGGQGRNTEAFF; DNA: TGTGCCAGCAGCTTAGCGACGGGAGGACAGGGTAGGAACACTGAAGCTTTCTTT
J: TRBJ2-7; D: TRBD2; V: TRBV6-6; length: 13; size: .; CDR3: CASRPGLSHEQYF; DNA: TGTGCCAGCAGACCGGGACTAAGCCACGAGCAGTACTTC
J: TRBJ2-1; D: TRBD2; V: TRBV23-1; length: 16; size: .; CDR3: CASSQKGLAGGDEQFF; DNA: TGCGCCAGCAGTCAAAAGGGACTAGCGGGAGGGGATGAGCAGTTCTTC
J: TRBJ1-5; D: .; V: TRBV29-1; length: 13; size: .; CDR3: CSVGGSSNQPQHF; DNA: TGCAGCGTTGGGGGCAGCAGCAATCAGCCCCAGCATTTT
J: TRBJ2-1; D: .; V: TRBV7-9; length: 15; size: .; CDR3: CASSLASGQNNEQFF; DNA: TGTGCCAGCAGCTTAGCAAGCGGGCAAAACAATGAGCAGTTCTTC
J: TRBJ2-2; D: TRBD1; V: TRBV4-3; length: 16; size: .; CDR3: CASSLQTGENTGELFF; DNA: TGCGCCAGCAGCCTTCAGACAGGGGAAAACACCGGGGAGCTGTTTTTT